This T cell receptor (beta chain) was observed in a study of shared clonotypes between healthy human individuals. About the study: CD8 memory received one plate per donor, CD8 naive two, CD4 memory three and CD4 naive three.

Losses at the gene ends were 5 bases for V and 8 bases for J; bases not matched to a gene: 8. CDR3 size: 13 residues. Germline V gives CDR1 SGHTA, CDR2 FQGNSA. Profiling relied on immunoSEQ multiplex PCR, and the TCRdb table lists in-frame clones only, not all of them. The sample includes about 2.4 million clones, 80% to 95% of them seen just once. The V gene is TRBV7-2, the J gene TRBJ1-2; 7 bases map to TRBD1. The specimen sequenced was naive CD4+ T cells from PBMCs. The subset was: CD45RA+ positively selected. This TCR derives from a man aged 18 to 30 in good health. Some clones in this sample may be carry-over from other donors' samples. The DNA of the CDR3 is TGTGCCAGCAGCCCGTACAGGGGTCAGGGCTACACCTTC. Translated, it gives CASSPYRGQGYTF.